Following are 2 T cell receptor beta chains from one sample sequenced in a study of blood T cell repertoires in COVID-19. Clones were read by immunoSEQ multiplex PCR, and TCRdb kept only the in-frame ones, dropping some. The repertoire holds a few hundred thousand clones, with approximately 89% as singletons. Material: peripheral blood. These receptor sequences come from a woman in her thirties with COVID-19, enrolled during active disease.

The chain has TRBV7-2 and TRBJ1-6; 12 positions agree with TRBD1. This CDR3 comprises 16 residues. CDR1 and CDR2 (germline): SGHTA, FQGNSA. Trimming removed 0 bases from V and 9 bases from J; junction bases left unmatched: 3. The CDR3 sequence is CASSLAAGQGASPLHF. In DNA, the CDR3 is TGTGCCAGCAGCTTAGCGGCGGGACAGGGGGCTTCACCCCTCCACTTT. The full variable domain, in which reference TRBV7-2 and TRBJ1-6 provide the parts outside the CDR3, is GAGVSQSPSNKVTEKGKDVELRCDPISGHTALYWYRQSLGQGLEFLIYFQGNSAPDKSGLPSDRFSAERTGGSVSTLTIQRTQQEDSAVYLCASSLAAGQGASPLHFGNGTRLTVT.

The chain is built from TRBV9 and TRBJ1-3; tentative D call: TRBD1 (6 bases). Looked up from germline, CDR1 is SGDLS and CDR2 is YYNGEE. CDR3 length: 19 amino acids. The ends were cut back, 0 bases at V and 0 bases at J, with 19 bases in the middle. Here the CDR3 reads CASSVGRGGQVSSGNTIYF. The CDR3 nucleotides read TGTGCCAGCAGCGTAGGGAGGGGGGGACAAGTCTCCTCTGGAAACACCATATATTTT.